A selection of T cell receptor beta chains follows, all from one sample in a study of T cells in Graves' hyperthyroidism and ophthalmopathy. TCRdb redid the calling of the multiplex PCR reads with MiXCR, one entry per CDR3 protein. The sample holds roughly 250,000 distinct CDR3 sequences; less than 15% are singletons and the top ten take roughly 15%. Sequenced sample: blood. Receptors were obtained from a woman aged 40 to 50 with Graves' hyperthyroidism that later progressed to Graves' ophthalmopathy. The CDR3 runs from the conserved cysteine through the conserved F or W. Fields, in order: V gene, clone size, D gene, J gene, CDR3 length, CDR3 protein, CDR3 DNA. A D gene is named only where the DNA matches it firmly. Clone size is given for some rows only: seen once, a few or many times, or a class if the clone is expanded.

TRBV19	many	NA	TRBJ2-1	17	CASSRQPGGVVYNEQFF	TGTGCCAGTAGTCGCCAGCCCGGTGGAGTAGTATACAATGAGCAGTTCTTC
TRBV6-2/TRBV6-3	many	NA	TRBJ2-1	19	CASSAQRAGQPLTNNEQFF	TGTGCCAGCAGCGCCCAGCGAGCGGGACAGCCTCTGACAAACAATGAGCAGTTCTTC
TRBV28	NA	NA	TRBJ2-1	13	CASRTGGGGEQFF	TGTGCCAGCAGGACGGGAGGAGGGGGTGAGCAGTTCTTC
TRBV7-9	many	NA	TRBJ2-5	15	CASRPGRGAQETQYF	TGTGCCAGCAGACCGGGCAGGGGGGCCCAAGAGACCCAGTACTTC
TRBV5-8	many	NA	TRBJ2-1	17	CASSSILVVVAYNEQFF	TGTGCCAGCAGCTCAATTTTAGTGGTAGTCGCGTACAATGAGCAGTTCTTC
TRBV15	few	NA	TRBJ2-5	13	CATSLGIQETQYF	TGTGCCACCAGTCTGGGTATCCAAGAGACCCAGTACTTC
TRBV27	many	NA	TRBJ1-4	13	CASRLAGDEKLFF	TGTGCCAGCCGACTCGCGGGGGATGAAAAACTGTTTTTT
TRBV4-1	many	TRBD2	TRBJ2-3	18	CASSQDLVGGRRADTQYF	TGCGCCAGCAGCCAAGATCTGGTAGGCGGGAGGAGGGCAGATACGCAGTATTTT
TRBV18	many	TRBD2	TRBJ2-1	19	CASSPPVTSGRGSYNEQFF	TGTGCCAGCTCACCACCGGTGACTAGCGGGAGGGGCTCCTACAATGAGCAGTTCTTC
TRBV6-1	once	NA	TRBJ1-4	13	CASSRTGNEKLFF	TGTGCCAGCAGTCGGACGGGGAATGAAAAACTGTTTTTT
TRBV15	many	TRBD2	TRBJ2-1	24	CATSRDTGLGVRGTSGGFNNEQFF	TGTGCCACCAGCAGAGATACGGGACTAGGAGTCAGAGGGACTAGCGGTGGGTTCAACAATGAGCAGTTCTTC
TRBV2	many	NA	TRBJ1-2	14	CASSARTANYGYTF	TGTGCCAGCAGCGCCAGGACGGCGAACTATGGCTACACCTTC
TRBV11-2	many	TRBD2	TRBJ2-1	16	CASSSRLAGVYNEQFF	TGTGCCAGCAGCTCTCGACTAGCGGGAGTTTACAATGAGCAGTTCTTC
TRBV19	NA	NA	TRBJ2-5	14	CASSIILTQETQYF	TGTGCCAGTAGTATTATTCTAACCCAAGAGACCCAGTACTTC
TRBV7-9	NA	NA	TRBJ2-3	13	CASSWVERDTQYF	TGTGCCAGCAGCTGGGTTGAGCGGGATACGCAGTATTTT
TRBV11-2	many	NA	TRBJ2-5	12	CASSPGVETQYF	TGTGCCAGCAGCCCAGGCGTAGAGACCCAGTACTTC
TRBV18	few	NA	TRBJ2-6	15	CASSLIPGGANVLTF	TGTGCCAGCTCCCTCATACCCGGGGGGGCCAACGTCCTGACTTTC
TRBV3-1	NA	NA	TRBJ2-6	16	CASSQAPSSGANVLTF	TGTGCCAGCAGCCAAGCGCCGAGCTCTGGGGCCAACGTCCTGACTTTC
TRBV7-3	many	NA	TRBJ2-3	13	CASSLLPGDTQYF	TGTGCCAGCAGCTTACTCCCTGGGGATACGCAGTATTTT
TRBV20-1	few	NA	TRBJ2-5	17	CSARPKPGPYGMETQYF	TGCAGTGCTAGACCAAAGCCCGGGCCCTATGGCATGGAGACCCAGTACTTC
TRBV14	many	TRBD2	TRBJ2-1	17	CASSSYLAGGSYNEQFF	TGTGCCAGCAGCTCGTACTTAGCGGGAGGTTCCTACAATGAGCAGTTCTTC
TRBV27	many	TRBD2	TRBJ2-7	15	CASSLYRTSGYEQYF	TGTGCCAGCAGTTTATACAGGACTAGCGGCTACGAGCAGTACTTC
TRBV2	many	NA	TRBJ2-2	13	CARLVPDTGELFF	TGTGCGCGACTAGTCCCCGACACCGGGGAGCTGTTTTTT
TRBV7-2	many	NA	TRBJ2-1	14	CASSLGGSVVVQFF	TGTGCCAGCAGCTTAGGGGGGTCAGTAGTAGTGCAGTTCTTC
TRBV20-1	many	NA	TRBJ2-1	13	CSARGTTYNEQFF	TGCAGTGCTAGAGGGACAACCTACAATGAGCAGTTCTTC
TRBV19	many	NA	TRBJ2-5	13	CASSIADQETQYF	TGTGCCAGTAGTATCGCGGACCAAGAGACCCAGTACTTC